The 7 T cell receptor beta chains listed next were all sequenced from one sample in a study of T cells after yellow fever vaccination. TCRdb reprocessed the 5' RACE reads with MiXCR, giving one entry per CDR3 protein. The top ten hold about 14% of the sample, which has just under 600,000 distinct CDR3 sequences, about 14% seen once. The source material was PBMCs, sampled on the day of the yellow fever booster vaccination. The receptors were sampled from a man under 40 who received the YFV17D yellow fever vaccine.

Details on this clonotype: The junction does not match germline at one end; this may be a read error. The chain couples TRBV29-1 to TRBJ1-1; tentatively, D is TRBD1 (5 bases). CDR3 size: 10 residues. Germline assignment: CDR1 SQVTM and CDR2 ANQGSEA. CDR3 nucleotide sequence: TGCAGCGGCACGCAGGGTGAAGCTTACTTT. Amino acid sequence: CSGTQGEAYF.

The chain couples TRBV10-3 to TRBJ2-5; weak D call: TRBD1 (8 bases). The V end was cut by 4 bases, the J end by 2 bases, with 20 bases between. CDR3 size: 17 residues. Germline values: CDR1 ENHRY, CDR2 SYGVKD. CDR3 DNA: TGTGCCATCAGTGTGAGGGGGGGGACAGGCATACAAGAGACCCAGTACTTC. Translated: CAISVRGGTGIQETQYF.

CDR3 residues: CASSEEKGSRQFF. The CDR3 DNA follows: TGTGCCAGCAGTGAAGAAAAGGGTTCGAGGCAGTTCTTC. This rearrangement joins TRBV2 to TRBJ2-1; no clear D. Germline V lookup: CDR1 SNHLY, CDR2 FYNNEI. The CDR3 has 13 amino acids. V lost 1 base and J 12 bases, leaving 13 bases between the germline ends.

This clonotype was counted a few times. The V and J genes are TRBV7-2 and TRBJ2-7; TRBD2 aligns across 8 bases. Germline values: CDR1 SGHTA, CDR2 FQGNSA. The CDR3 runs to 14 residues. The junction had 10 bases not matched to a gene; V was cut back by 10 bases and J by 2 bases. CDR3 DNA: TGTGCCACCCGCCGAACTAGCGGTCCCTACGAGCAGTACTTC. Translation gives CATRRTSGPYEQYF.

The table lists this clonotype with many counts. The CDR3 sequence: CASSQLTYEQYF. For the CDR3, the DNA is TGTGCCAGCAGCCAACTAACCTACGAGCAGTACTTC. This chain uses TRBV3-1 with TRBJ2-7; D remains ambiguous. This CDR3 is 12 amino acids long. The germline V and J ends were trimmed by 2 bases and 2 bases, with 4 bases remaining between them. CDR1 is LGHDT and CDR2 is YNNKEL in the germline V gene (reference sequence).

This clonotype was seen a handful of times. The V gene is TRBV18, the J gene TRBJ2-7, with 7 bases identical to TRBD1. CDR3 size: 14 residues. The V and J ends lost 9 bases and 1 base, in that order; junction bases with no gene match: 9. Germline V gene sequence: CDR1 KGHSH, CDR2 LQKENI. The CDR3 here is CASVNTRGSYEQYF. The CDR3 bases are TGTGCCAGTGTAAACACCAGGGGGTCCTACGAGCAGTACTTC.

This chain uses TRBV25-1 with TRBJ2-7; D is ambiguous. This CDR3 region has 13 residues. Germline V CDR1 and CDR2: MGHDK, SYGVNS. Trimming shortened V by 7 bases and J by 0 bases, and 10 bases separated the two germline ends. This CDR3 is CASKPESSYEQYF. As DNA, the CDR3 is TGTGCCAGCAAGCCGGAAAGCTCCTACGAGCAGTACTTC.